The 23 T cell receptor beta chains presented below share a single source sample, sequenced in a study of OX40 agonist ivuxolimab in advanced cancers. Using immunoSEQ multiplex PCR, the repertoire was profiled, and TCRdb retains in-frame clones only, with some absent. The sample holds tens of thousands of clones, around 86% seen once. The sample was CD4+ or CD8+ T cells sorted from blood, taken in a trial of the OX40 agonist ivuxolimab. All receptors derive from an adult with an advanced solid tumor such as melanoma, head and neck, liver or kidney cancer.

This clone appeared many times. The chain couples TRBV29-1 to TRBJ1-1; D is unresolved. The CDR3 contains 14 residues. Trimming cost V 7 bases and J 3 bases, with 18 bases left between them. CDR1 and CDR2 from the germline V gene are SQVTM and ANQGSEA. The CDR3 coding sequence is TGCAGCGCCAACGATCAGGCGACCTACACTGAAGCTTTCTTT. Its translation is CSANDQATYTEAFF.

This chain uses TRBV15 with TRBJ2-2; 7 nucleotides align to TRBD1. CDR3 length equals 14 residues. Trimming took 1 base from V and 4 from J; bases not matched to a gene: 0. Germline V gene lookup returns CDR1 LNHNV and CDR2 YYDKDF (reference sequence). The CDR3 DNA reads TGTGCCACCAGCAGAGGACAGGGCACCGGGGAGCTGTTTTTT. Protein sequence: CATSRGQGTGELFF. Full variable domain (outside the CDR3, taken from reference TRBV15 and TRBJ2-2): DAMVIQNPRYQVTQFGKPVTLSCSQTLNHNVMYWYQQKSSQAPKLLFHYYDKDFNNEADTPDNFQSRRPNTSFCFLDIRSPGLGDTAMYLCATSRGQGTGELFFGEGSRLTVL.

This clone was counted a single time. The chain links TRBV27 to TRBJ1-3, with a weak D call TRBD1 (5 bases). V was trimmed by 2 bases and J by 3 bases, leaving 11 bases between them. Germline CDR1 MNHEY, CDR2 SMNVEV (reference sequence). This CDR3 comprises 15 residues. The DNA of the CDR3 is TGTGCCAGCAGTTTAGCGGGGGGAAGTGGAAACACCATATATTTT. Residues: CASSLAGGSGNTIYF.

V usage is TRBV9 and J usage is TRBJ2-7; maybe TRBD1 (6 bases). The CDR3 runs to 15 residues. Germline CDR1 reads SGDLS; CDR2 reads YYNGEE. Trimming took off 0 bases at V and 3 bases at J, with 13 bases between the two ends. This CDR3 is CASSVGYRDYYEQYF. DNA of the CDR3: TGTGCCAGCAGCGTAGGGTACAGGGATTACTACGAGCAGTACTTC.

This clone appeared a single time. As DNA, the CDR3 is TGTGCCAGCTCACCACCAGGAGGGAAGGCGGACAATGAGCAGTTCTTC. It yields the protein CASSPPGGKADNEQFF. This sequence joins TRBV18 and TRBJ2-1; possible D gene TRBD2, 6 bases. V lost 0 bases to trimming and J lost 5 bases, with 14 bases between them. CDR3 length: 16 residues. Germline assignment: CDR1 KGHSH and CDR2 LQKENI.

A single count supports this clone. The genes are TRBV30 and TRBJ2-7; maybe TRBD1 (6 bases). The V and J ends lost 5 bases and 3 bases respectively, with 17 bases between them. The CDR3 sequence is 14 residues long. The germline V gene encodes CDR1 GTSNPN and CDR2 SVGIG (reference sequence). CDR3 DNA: TGTGCCTGGGAAGGGGACACTCGAAACTACGAGCAGTACTTC. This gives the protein CAWEGDTRNYEQYF.

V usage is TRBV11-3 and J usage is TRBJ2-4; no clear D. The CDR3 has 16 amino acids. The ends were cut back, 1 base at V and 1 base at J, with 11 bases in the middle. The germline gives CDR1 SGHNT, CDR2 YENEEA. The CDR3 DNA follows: TGTGCCAGCAGCTTAGGTCCAGAAGAGGCCAAAAACATTCAGTACTTC. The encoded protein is CASSLGPEEAKNIQYF.

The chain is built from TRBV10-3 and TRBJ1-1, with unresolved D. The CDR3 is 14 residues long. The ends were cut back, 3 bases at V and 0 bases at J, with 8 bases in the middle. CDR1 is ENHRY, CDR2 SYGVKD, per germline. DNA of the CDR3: TGTGCCATCAGTGAAACCAGCATGAACACTGAAGCTTTCTTT. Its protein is CAISETSMNTEAFF.

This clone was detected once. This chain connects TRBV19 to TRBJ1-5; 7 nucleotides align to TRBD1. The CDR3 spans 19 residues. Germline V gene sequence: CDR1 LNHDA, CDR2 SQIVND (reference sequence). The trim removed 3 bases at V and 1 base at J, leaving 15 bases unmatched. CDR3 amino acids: CASSMSSRGNVISNQPQHF. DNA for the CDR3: TGTGCCAGTAGTATGAGTTCCAGGGGGAATGTTATAAGCAATCAGCCCCAGCATTTT.

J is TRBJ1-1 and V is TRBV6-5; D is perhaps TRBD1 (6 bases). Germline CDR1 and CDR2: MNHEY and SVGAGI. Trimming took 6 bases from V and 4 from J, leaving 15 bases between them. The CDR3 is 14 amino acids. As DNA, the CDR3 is TGTGCCAGCAGCCCCGGGGGGCGGTCCACTGAAGCTTTCTTT. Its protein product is CASSPGGRSTEAFF.

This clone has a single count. CDR3 nucleotides: TGTGCCAGCAGGGAGAATAGGACGGCCGTTTATAATTCACCCCTCCACTTT. Translated: CASRENRTAVYNSPLHF. The chain employs TRBV27 and TRBJ1-6; the D is unclear. The germline V gene encodes CDR1 MNHEY and CDR2 SMNVEV (reference sequence). V was clipped by 6 bases and J by 4 bases, with 19 bases between them. The CDR3 runs 17 residues.

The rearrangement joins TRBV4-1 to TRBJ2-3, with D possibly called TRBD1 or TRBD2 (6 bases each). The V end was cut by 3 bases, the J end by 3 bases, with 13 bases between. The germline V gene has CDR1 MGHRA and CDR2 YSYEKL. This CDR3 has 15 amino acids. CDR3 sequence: CASSHGGGLTDTQYF. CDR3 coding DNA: TGCGCCAGCAGCCATGGAGGGGGGTTGACAGATACGCAGTATTTT.

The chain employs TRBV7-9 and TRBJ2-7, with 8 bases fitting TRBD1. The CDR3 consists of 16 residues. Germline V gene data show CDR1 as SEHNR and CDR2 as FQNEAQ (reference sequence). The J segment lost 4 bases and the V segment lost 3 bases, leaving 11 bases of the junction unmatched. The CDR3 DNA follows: TGTGCCAGCAGCTTGGGGGACAGGCGGACGGGGTACGAGCAGTACTTC. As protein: CASSLGDRRTGYEQYF.

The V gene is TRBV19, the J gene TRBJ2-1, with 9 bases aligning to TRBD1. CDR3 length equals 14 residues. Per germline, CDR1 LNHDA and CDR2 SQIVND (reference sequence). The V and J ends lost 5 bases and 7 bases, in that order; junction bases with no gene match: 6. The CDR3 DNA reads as TGTGCCAGTAGTGTGACAGGGGGATTAAATGAGCAGTTCTTC. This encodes CASSVTGGLNEQFF.

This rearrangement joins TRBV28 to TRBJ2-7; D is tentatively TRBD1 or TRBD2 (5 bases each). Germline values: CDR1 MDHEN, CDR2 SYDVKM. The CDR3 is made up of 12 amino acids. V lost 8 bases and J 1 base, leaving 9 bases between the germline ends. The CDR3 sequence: CASRDGSYEQYF. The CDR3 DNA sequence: TGTGCCAGCCGGGACGGGTCCTACGAGCAGTACTTC.

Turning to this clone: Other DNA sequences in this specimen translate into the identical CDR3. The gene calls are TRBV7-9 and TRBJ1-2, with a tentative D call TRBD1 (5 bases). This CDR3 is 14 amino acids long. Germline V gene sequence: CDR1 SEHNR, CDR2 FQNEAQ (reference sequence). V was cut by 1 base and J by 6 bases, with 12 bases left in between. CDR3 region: CASSLGQGEDGYTF. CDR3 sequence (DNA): TGTGCCAGCAGCTTAGGGCAGGGCGAAGATGGCTACACCTTC.

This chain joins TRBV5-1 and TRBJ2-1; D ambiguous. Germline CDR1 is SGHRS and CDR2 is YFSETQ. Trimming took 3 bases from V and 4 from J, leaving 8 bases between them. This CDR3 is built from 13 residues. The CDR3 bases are TGCGCCAGCAGCTATCAGACTTACAATGAGCAGTTCTTC. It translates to CASSYQTYNEQFF.

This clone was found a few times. For the CDR3, the DNA is TGTGCCAGCTCACCATCCCACGAGCAGTACTTC. It translates to CASSPSHEQYF. V gene TRBV18 combines with J gene TRBJ2-7; D remains ambiguous. CDR1 and CDR2 from the germline V gene are KGHSH and LQKENI. The CDR3 consists of 11 residues. V lost 2 bases and J lost 5, with 4 bases in between.

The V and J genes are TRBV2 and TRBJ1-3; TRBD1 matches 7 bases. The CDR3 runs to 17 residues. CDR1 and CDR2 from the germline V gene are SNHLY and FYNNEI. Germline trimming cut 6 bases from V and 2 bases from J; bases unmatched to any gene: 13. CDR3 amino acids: CASSRDSVRVAGNTIYF. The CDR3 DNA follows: TGTGCCAGCAGCAGGGACAGTGTGCGGGTAGCTGGAAACACCATATATTTT.

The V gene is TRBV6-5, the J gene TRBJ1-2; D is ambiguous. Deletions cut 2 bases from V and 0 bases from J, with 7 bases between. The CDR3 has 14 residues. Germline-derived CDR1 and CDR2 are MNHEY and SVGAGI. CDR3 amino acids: CASSYAGTNYGYTF. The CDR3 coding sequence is TGTGCCAGCAGTTACGCCGGGACTAACTATGGCTACACCTTC.

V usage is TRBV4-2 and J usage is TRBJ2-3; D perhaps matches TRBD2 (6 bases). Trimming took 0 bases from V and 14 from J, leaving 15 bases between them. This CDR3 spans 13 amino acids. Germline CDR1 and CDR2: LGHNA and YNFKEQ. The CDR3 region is CASSQDTERAPYF. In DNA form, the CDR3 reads TGTGCCAGCAGCCAAGATACCGAGCGGGCCCCGTATTTT.

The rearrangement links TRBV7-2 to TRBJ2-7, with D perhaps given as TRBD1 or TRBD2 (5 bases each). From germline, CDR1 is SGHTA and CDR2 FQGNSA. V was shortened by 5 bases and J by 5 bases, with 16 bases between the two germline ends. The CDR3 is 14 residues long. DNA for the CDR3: TGTGCCAGCAGCCAAAGCCGGGACCTGGACGAGCAGTACTTC. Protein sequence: CASSQSRDLDEQYF.

This CDR3 reads CASSRPEGYTF. CDR3 DNA sequence: TGTGCCAGTAGTCGCCCCGAGGGCTACACCTTC. The genes are TRBV19 and TRBJ1-2; D is uncertain. Per the germline V gene, CDR1 is LNHDA and CDR2 is SQIVND (reference sequence). CDR3 length equals 11 residues. Trimming pared 5 bases from V and 8 bases from J, leaving 9 bases between. Drawing the rest from reference TRBV19 and TRBJ1-2, the complete variable domain is DGGITQSPKYLFRKEGQNVTLSCEQNLNHDAMYWYRQDPGQGLRLIYYSQIVNDFQKGDIAEGYSVSREKKESFPLTVTSAQKNPTAFYLCASSRPEGYTFGSGTRLTVV.